This note documents a single T cell receptor beta chain sequence. The record originates from a study of blood T cell repertoires in COVID-19. The overall study: The analysed material was cDNA or gDNA that came from T cells, B-cell-depleted T cells, or PBMCs.

CDR3 length: 13 residues. The germline CDR1 and CDR2 sequences are ENHRY and SYGVKD. The V segment lost 6 bases and the J segment 4 bases; nucleotides outside the gene matches: 4. Authors' data handling: Amplifying reference gene primers gave estimates of nucleated cell counts. TCRdb keeps only in-frame clones here, not all; method: immunoSEQ multiplex PCR. The V and J calls and clone size were taken over from that table, and D and trimming were inferred from the DNA. The profile covers almost 200,000 clones, with around 85% appearing a single time and approximately 0.99% taken by the ten largest. Sequencing used peripheral blood. The V call is TRBV10-3, the J call TRBJ1-1; 8 bases are shared with TRBD1. The clonotype was recovered from a man aged 60-69 years with COVID-19, enrolled during active disease. CDR3 protein: CAISNTGGTEAFF. The CDR3 nucleotides are TGTGCCATCAGCAATACAGGGGGCACTGAAGCTTTCTTT.